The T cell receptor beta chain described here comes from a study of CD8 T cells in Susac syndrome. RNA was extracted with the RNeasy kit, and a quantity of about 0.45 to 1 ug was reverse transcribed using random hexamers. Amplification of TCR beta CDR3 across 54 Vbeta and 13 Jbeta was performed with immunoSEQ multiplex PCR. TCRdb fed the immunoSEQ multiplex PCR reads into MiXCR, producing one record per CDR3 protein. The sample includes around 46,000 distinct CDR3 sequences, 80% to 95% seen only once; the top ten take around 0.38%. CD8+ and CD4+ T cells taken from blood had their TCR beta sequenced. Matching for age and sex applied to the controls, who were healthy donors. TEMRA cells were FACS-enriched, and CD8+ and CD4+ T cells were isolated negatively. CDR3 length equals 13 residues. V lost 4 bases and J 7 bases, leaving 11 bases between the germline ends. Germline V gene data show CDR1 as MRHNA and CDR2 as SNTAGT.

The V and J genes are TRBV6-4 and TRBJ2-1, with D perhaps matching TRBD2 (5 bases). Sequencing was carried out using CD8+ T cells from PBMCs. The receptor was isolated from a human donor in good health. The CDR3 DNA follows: TGTGCCAGCAGTGTTAACGGGATGAATGAGCAGTTCTTC. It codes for CASSVNGMNEQFF.